This entry lists 7 T cell receptor beta chains sequenced from one sample in a study of a mutant IDH1 vaccine in newly diagnosed glioma. The repertoire was sequenced with immunoSEQ multiplex PCR; TCRdb's copy has only in-frame clones and lacks some. Here the sample spans 55,000 to 65,000 clones, approximately 80% being singletons. Time point meaning: week 11, during vaccination. Every single dose of the vaccine, 300 ug of mutant IDH1 20-mer peptide, came with topical imiquimod. Antigens of these TCRs are unknown. Here the sequenced sample was PBMCs, taken from a glioma patient whose treatment included an IDH1 peptide vaccine. The receptors were sampled from a man aged 25 to 40 with glioma.

The V and J genes are TRBV18 and TRBJ2-5, with 13 bases aligning to TRBD2. Per germline, CDR1 KGHSH and CDR2 LQKENI. The CDR3 runs 17 residues. J lost 1 base, V lost 2 bases, and 4 bases had no gene match. The CDR3 sequence is CASSPRTSGGFQETQYF. The CDR3 DNA sequence: TGTGCCAGCTCACCAAGGACTAGCGGGGGTTTCCAAGAGACCCAGTACTTC.

The V and J genes are TRBV30 and TRBJ2-7, with D perhaps matching TRBD2 (5 bases). Germline assignment: CDR1 GTSNPN and CDR2 SVGIG (reference sequence). Trimming removed 0 bases at V and 3 bases at J, with 12 bases between. The CDR3 is 14 residues long. In nucleotides, the CDR3 is TGTGCCTGGAGTGTACTAGGAGAGTTCTACGAGCAGTACTTC. It translates to CAWSVLGEFYEQYF.

This clone was picked up one time. The chain couples TRBV2 to TRBJ2-3; no definite D call. The CDR3 sequence is 12 residues long. Germline CDR1 reads SNHLY; CDR2 reads FYNNEI. Trimming removed 6 bases from V and 2 bases from J, with 6 bases in between. Here the CDR3 reads CASRIITDTQYF. In DNA, the CDR3 is TGTGCCAGCAGGATAATCACAGATACGCAGTATTTT.

The chain links TRBV29-1 to TRBJ2-6; D is unclear. In germline, CDR1 is SQVTM, CDR2 ANQGSEA. V dropped 3 bases and J dropped 0 bases, with 9 bases sitting between them. The CDR3 is made up of 15 amino acids. CDR3 DNA: TGCAGCGTTGACTCTAGTTCCTCTGGGGCCAACGTCCTGACTTTC. It encodes CSVDSSSSGANVLTF.

J is TRBJ2-3 and V is TRBV9; D might be TRBD1 (5 bases). The germline CDR1 and CDR2 sequences are SGDLS and YYNGEE. V was shortened by 0 bases and J by 1 base, with 9 bases between the two germline ends. The CDR3 extends over 15 amino acids. This CDR3 reads CASSVDPGRTDTQYF. CDR3 DNA sequence: TGTGCCAGCAGCGTAGATCCAGGGCGCACAGATACGCAGTATTTT. The whole variable domain, filled in from reference TRBV9 and TRBJ2-3, reads DSGVTQTPKHLITATGQRVTLRCSPRSGDLSVYWYQQSLDQGLQFLIQYYNGEERAKGNILERFSAQQFPDLHSELNLSSLELGDSALYFCASSVDPGRTDTQYFGPGTRLTVL.

The CDR3 DNA is TGTGCCAGCTTTTTTGGGGAAGGCACTGAAGCTTTCTTT. Translating gives CASFFGEGTEAFF. The J gene is TRBJ1-1, the V gene TRBV6-5; D remains ambiguous. V was clipped by 8 bases and J by 4 bases, with 14 bases between them. The CDR3 runs 13 residues. Germline V CDR1 and CDR2: MNHEY, SVGAGI.

The chain links TRBV19 to TRBJ2-5, with 7 bases matching TRBD1. Germline V gene sequence: CDR1 LNHDA, CDR2 SQIVND (reference sequence). Losses at the gene ends were 5 bases for V and 5 bases for J; bases not matched to a gene: 11. This CDR3 spans 15 amino acids. This CDR3 is CASSSRQGLVETQYF. The CDR3 DNA reads as TGTGCCAGTAGTTCAAGACAGGGTTTAGTGGAGACCCAGTACTTC.